This T cell receptor beta chain was profiled in a study of blood T cell repertoires in COVID-19. Study background: Spain, Italy and the United States supplied samples that represented acute and convalescent COVID-19. PBMCs, B-cell-depleted T cells, or T cells provided the cDNA or gDNA that made up the material.

Patients of the Seattle cohort, enrolled during active infection, were followed longitudinally. Original analysis: Nucleated cell counts were estimated from reference gene primer amplification. The data were produced by immunoSEQ multiplex PCR, yet TCRdb's version contains in-frame clones alone and is incomplete. V, J and clone size are taken as reported in that table, and D and trimming were inferred from the DNA itself. The sample contains about 150,000 clones, more than 75% of which appear only once. This CDR3 region has 14 residues. V was pared by 1 base and J by 7 bases, with 11 bases between. Germline assignment: CDR1 SNHLY and CDR2 FYNNEI.

This TCR derives from a man in his 60s with COVID-19, enrolled during active disease. The rearrangement joins TRBV2 to TRBJ1-5, with D perhaps TRBD1 (6 bases). Sequencing was done on a sample of peripheral blood. This chain's CDR3 is CASSEDGGDQPQHF. The DNA of the CDR3 is TGTGCCAGCAGTGAAGATGGGGGCGACCAGCCCCAGCATTTT. Based on the CDR3 plus reference TRBV2 and TRBJ1-5, the full variable domain is EPEVTQTPSHQVTQMGQEVILRCVPISNHLYFYWYRQILGQKVEFLVSFYNNEISEKSEIFDDQFSVERPDGSNFTLKIRSTKLEDSAMYFCASSEDGGDQPQHFGDGTRLSIL.